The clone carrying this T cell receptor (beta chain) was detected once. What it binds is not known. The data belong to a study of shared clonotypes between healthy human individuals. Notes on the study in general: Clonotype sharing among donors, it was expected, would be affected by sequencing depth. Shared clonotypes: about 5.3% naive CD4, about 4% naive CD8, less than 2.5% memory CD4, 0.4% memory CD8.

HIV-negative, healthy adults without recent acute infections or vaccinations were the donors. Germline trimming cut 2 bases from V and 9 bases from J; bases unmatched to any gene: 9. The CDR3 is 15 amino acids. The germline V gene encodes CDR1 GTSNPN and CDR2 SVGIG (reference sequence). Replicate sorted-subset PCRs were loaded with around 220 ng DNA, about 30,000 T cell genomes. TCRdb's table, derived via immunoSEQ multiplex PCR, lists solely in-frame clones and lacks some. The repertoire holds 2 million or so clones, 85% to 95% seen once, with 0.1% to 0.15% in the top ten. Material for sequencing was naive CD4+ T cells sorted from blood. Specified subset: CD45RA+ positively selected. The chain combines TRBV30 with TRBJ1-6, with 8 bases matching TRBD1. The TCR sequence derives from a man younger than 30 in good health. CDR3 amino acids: CAWSTRTGQSSPLHF. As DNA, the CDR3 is TGTGCCTGGAGTACCCGGACAGGGCAATCTTCACCCCTCCACTTT.